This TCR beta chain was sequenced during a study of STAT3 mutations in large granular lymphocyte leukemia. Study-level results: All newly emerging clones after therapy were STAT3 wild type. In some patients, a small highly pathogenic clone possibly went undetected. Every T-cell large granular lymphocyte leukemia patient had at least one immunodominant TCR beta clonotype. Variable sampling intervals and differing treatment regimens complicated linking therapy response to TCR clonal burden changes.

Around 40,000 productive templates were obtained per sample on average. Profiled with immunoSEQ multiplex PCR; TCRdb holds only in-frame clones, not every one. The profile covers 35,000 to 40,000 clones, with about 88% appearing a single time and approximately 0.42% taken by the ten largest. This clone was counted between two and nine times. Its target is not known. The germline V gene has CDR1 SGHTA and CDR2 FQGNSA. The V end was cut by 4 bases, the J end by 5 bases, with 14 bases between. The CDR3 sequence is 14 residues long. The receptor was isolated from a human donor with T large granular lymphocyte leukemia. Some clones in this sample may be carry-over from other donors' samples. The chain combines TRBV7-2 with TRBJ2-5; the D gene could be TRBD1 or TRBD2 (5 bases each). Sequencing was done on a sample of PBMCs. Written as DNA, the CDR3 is TGTGCCAGCAGCTCATCCAGGGACGCGGAGACCCAGTACTTC. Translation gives CASSSSRDAETQYF.